Shown below are 18 T cell receptor beta chains from a single sample sequenced in a study of read filtering for tumor transcriptome and immune sequencing. Molecular barcoded adaptors covering alpha/delta and beta/gamma chains were used on approximately 440 ng RNA. MiXCR, run by TCRdb on the reads, gives a single entry per CDR3 protein. The sample includes around 25,000 distinct CDR3 sequences, approximately 23% seen only once; the top ten take 40% to 55%. Sequencing was carried out using a population of CD138-negative cells sorted from bone marrow. The origin of the receptors is a donor at least 40 years old with multiple myeloma.

This clonotype was detected ten times or more. V and J are TRBV6-2 or TRBV6-3 and TRBJ2-7, with D perhaps matching TRBD2 (6 bases). The V end was cut by 7 bases, the J end by 3 bases, with 19 bases between. Germline assignment: CDR1 MNHEY and CDR2 SVGEGT. The CDR3 runs 15 residues. The CDR3 DNA reads TGTGCCAGCAACCCGGGACTTACAGTCCGCTACGAGCAGTACTTC. It translates to CASNPGLTVRYEQYF.

This clonotype was detected only a few times. V and J are TRBV18 and TRBJ1-1; D is unresolved. Germline values: CDR1 KGHSH, CDR2 LQKENI. Trimming took 1 base from V and 5 from J, leaving 11 bases between them. This CDR3 has 14 amino acids. In DNA form, the CDR3 reads TGTGCCAGCTCACCACATATGTCCAATACTGAAGCTTTCTTT. Its protein is CASSPHMSNTEAFF.

This clonotype was counted ten times or more. The J gene is TRBJ2-3, the V gene TRBV9; tentative D call: TRBD2 (7 bases). V shed 4 bases and J shed 3 bases, with 18 bases lying between them. Germline V gene data show CDR1 as SGDLS and CDR2 as YYNGEE. This CDR3 region has 16 residues. The CDR3 DNA reads as TGTGCCAGCAGCCCACCCCAGGGGAGGGGTACAGATACGCAGTATTTT. This encodes CASSPPQGRGTDTQYF. The full variable domain, rest sourced from reference TRBV9 and TRBJ2-3, is DSGVTQTPKHLITATGQRVTLRCSPRSGDLSVYWYQQSLDQGLQFLIQYYNGEERAKGNILERFSAQQFPDLHSELNLSSLELGDSALYFCASSPPQGRGTDTQYFGPGTRLTVL.

For the CDR3, the DNA is TGTGCCTGGAGGATGAACCTCGGAAACACCATATATTTT. Amino acids: CAWRMNLGNTIYF. This sequence joins TRBV30 and TRBJ1-3; D is unclear. The CDR3 totals 13 residues. Trimming pared 3 bases from V and 4 bases from J, leaving 10 bases between. Germline CDR1 and CDR2: GTSNPN and SVGIG (reference sequence).

This clonotype was picked up many times. The rearrangement uses TRBV7-9 and TRBJ1-1; no clear D. The germline V gene encodes CDR1 SEHNR and CDR2 FQNEAQ (reference sequence). The CDR3 has 14 amino acids. Between the trimmed V and J ends, which lost 5 bases and 0 bases, there was a span of 10 bases. CDR3 residues: CASSPDGMNTEAFF. CDR3 nucleotides: TGTGCCAGCAGCCCCGACGGGATGAACACTGAAGCTTTCTTT.

Many counts were recorded for this clonotype. This chain connects TRBV10-3 to TRBJ2-5; the match to TRBD1 covers 8 bases. Germline-derived CDR1 and CDR2 are ENHRY and SYGVKD. The CDR3 sequence is 15 residues long. The V segment lost 4 bases and the J segment 2 bases; nucleotides outside the gene matches: 6. CDR3 nucleotide sequence: TGTGCCATCAGTGCTGGGACAGGCTCACAAGAGACCCAGTACTTC. Translating it yields CAISAGTGSQETQYF.

On this clonotype: A clone one base away is much larger, so this may be a read error. The V and J genes are TRBV5-1 and TRBJ2-1, with TRBD2 matching 10 bases. Trimming removed 3 bases from V and 9 bases from J; junction bases left unmatched: 9. Germline values: CDR1 SGHRS, CDR2 YFSETQ. The CDR3 runs to 15 residues. CDR3 sequence reads: CASSYVSGGAGEQFF. The DNA for the CDR3 is TGCGCCAGCAGCTACGTGAGCGGGGGGGCGGGTGAGCAGTTCTTC.

This clonotype has more than one count but fewer than ten. The rearrangement joins TRBV12-5 to TRBJ1-2; the D gene is possibly TRBD1 (6 bases). CDR3 length: 13 residues. V was cut by 2 bases and J by 8 bases, with 12 bases left in between. The V gene's germline CDR1 is LGHNT and CDR2 FRNRAP. Here the CDR3 DNA reads TGTGCTAGTGGTTTGACAGGGTCAAACGGCTACACCTTC. Translation: CASGLTGSNGYTF.

This chain connects TRBV12-5 to TRBJ2-5; 8 bases line up with TRBD1. CDR1 and CDR2 from the germline V gene are LGHNT and FRNRAP. The J segment lost 5 bases and the V segment lost 5 bases, leaving 10 bases of the junction unmatched. The CDR3 has 15 amino acids. The CDR3 is CASGPSTGGRETQYF. In nucleotides, the CDR3 is TGTGCTAGTGGTCCAAGCACAGGGGGTCGGGAGACCCAGTACTTC.

The chain is built from TRBV7-9 and TRBJ1-2, with D hard to call. Deletions cut 8 bases from V and 0 bases from J, with 10 bases between. There are 13 residues in the CDR3. The germline V gene has CDR1 SEHNR and CDR2 FQNEAQ (reference sequence). The CDR3 reads CASGPEANYGYTF. DNA for the CDR3: TGTGCCAGCGGCCCCGAAGCTAACTATGGCTACACCTTC.

There are a few counts of this clonotype. The chain uses TRBV7-9 and TRBJ1-2; D gene uncertain. The length of the CDR3 is 14 residues. Deletions cut 7 bases from V and 1 base from J, with 13 bases between. The V gene's germline CDR1 is SEHNR and CDR2 FQNEAQ (reference sequence). The CDR3 region is CASIRLGSNYGYTF. Here the CDR3 DNA reads TGTGCCAGCATCAGACTGGGAAGTAACTATGGCTACACCTTC.

For this clonotype: Germline and junction disagree at one end, which may indicate a read error. This rearrangement joins TRBV28 to TRBJ2-7, with D maybe TRBD2 (6 bases). This CDR3 region has 16 residues. Germline loops: CDR1 MDHEN, CDR2 SYDVKM. The CDR3 DNA reads as TGTGCCAACAGTCCCCTGTATAGCGGAATCTCCTACGAGCAGTACTTC. Encoded protein: CANSPLYSGISYEQYF.

This clonotype was seen many times. J is TRBJ2-1 and V is TRBV4-1; the D is unclear. The CDR3 has 15 residues. V was shortened by 1 base and J by 0 bases, with 7 bases between the two germline ends. The V gene's germline CDR1 is MGHRA and CDR2 YSYEKL. The CDR3 region is CASSQARFSYNEQFF. The CDR3, as DNA: TGCGCCAGCAGCCAAGCCAGGTTCTCCTACAATGAGCAGTTCTTC.

This clonotype was recorded many times. V and J are TRBV6-5 and TRBJ1-1; D ambiguous. The length of the CDR3 is 15 residues. V was trimmed by 0 bases and J by 5 bases, leaving 13 bases between them. Germline V lookup: CDR1 MNHEY, CDR2 SVGAGI. CDR3 nucleotide sequence: TGTGCCAGCAGTTACTCGGGTGGGTTGATTACTGAAGCTTTCTTT. This translates into CASSYSGGLITEAFF.

The chain combines TRBV10-3 with TRBJ2-3, with a possible D match to TRBD2 (6 bases). Germline lookup yields CDR1 ENHRY and CDR2 SYGVKD. With 2 bases removed from V and 4 bases from J, the gap between germline ends came to 13 bases. The CDR3 runs to 15 residues. The chain's CDR3 is CAISEAGGSPDTQYF. As DNA, the CDR3 is TGTGCCATCAGTGAGGCCGGAGGGAGTCCAGATACGCAGTATTTT.

As for this clonotype: It may be a read error: a sequence one base away is much more abundant. V and J are TRBV5-1 and TRBJ2-3; the D is unclear. The CDR3 contains 15 residues. Germline V gene lookup returns CDR1 SGHRS and CDR2 YFSETQ. CDR3 nucleotide sequence: TGCACCAGCAGCTTAAGTAGGCGAAGCACAGATACGCAGTATTTT. It encodes CTSSLSRRSTDTQYF.

This clonotype was detected only a few times. The genes are TRBV9 and TRBJ2-5; 7 bases are shared with TRBD1. V was pared by 4 bases and J by 4 bases, with 13 bases of the junction left unmatched. The CDR3 length is 16 residues. Germline-derived CDR1 and CDR2 are SGDLS and YYNGEE. The CDR3 bases are TGTGCCAGCAGCCCCCTGGCGACAGGGTTGCGAGAGACCCAGTACTTC. Protein product: CASSPLATGLRETQYF.

V usage is TRBV7-9 and J usage is TRBJ2-2, with D perhaps matching TRBD2 (6 bases). The CDR3 is made up of 15 amino acids. Between the trimmed V and J ends, which lost 4 bases and 4 bases, there was a span of 13 bases. The V gene's germline CDR1 is SEHNR and CDR2 FQNEAQ (reference sequence). The DNA of the CDR3 is TGTGCCAGCAGCTCGCGATGGGACTCCACCGGGGAGCTGTTTTTT. Residues: CASSSRWDSTGELFF.